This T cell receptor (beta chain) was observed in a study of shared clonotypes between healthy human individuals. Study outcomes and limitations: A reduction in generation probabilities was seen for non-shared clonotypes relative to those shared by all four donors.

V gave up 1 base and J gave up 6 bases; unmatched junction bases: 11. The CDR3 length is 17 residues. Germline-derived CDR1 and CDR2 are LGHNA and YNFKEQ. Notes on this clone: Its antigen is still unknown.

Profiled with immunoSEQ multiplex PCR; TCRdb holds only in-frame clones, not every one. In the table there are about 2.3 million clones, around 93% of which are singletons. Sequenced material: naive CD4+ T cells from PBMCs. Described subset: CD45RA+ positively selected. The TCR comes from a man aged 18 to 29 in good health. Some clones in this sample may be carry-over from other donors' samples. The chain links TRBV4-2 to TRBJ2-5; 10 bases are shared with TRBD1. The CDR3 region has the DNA TGTGCCAGCAGCCAAGCCTCTGATGGGACAGGGGTTCAGACCCAGTACTTC. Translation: CASSQASDGTGVQTQYF.